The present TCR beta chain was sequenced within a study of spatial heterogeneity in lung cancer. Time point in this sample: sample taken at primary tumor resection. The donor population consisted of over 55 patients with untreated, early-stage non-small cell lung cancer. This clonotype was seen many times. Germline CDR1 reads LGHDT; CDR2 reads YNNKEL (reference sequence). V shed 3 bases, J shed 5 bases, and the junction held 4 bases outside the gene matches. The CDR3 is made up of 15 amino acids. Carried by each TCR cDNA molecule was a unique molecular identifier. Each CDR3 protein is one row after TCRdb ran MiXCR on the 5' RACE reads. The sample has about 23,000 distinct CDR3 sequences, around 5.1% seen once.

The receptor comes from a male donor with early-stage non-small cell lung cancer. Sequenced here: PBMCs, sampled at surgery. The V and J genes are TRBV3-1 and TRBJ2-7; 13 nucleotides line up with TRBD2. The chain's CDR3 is CASSHSTSGGNEQYF. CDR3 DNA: TGTGCCAGCAGCCATTCGACTAGCGGGGGGAACGAGCAGTACTTC.